Shown below are 9 T cell receptor beta chains from a single sample sequenced in a study of blood T cell repertoires in COVID-19. This table comes from immunoSEQ multiplex PCR, and its TCRdb copy is limited to in-frame clones, with some not included. The data contain some 150,000 clones, about three quarters of them singletons. The sample consisted of peripheral blood. These TCRs come from a woman aged 80 or over with active or convalescent COVID-19.

V gene TRBV7-9 combines with J gene TRBJ2-1, with 9 positions matching TRBD1. The germline gives CDR1 SEHNR, CDR2 FQNEAQ (reference sequence). The V and J ends lost 3 bases and 4 bases, in that order; junction bases with no gene match: 7. The length of the CDR3 is 16 residues. CDR3 sequence: CASSLGTGKSYNEQFF. The CDR3 coding sequence is TGTGCCAGCAGCTTGGGGACAGGGAAAAGTTACAATGAGCAGTTCTTC.

This clone was counted between two and nine times. The chain links TRBV19 to TRBJ1-1; D may be TRBD1 (5 bases). CDR1 and CDR2 (germline): LNHDA, SQIVND (reference sequence). This CDR3 has 13 amino acids. Between the trimmed V and J ends, which lost 5 bases and 7 bases, there was a span of 14 bases. In nucleotides, the CDR3 is TGTGCCAGTAGTCTCCAGACAGCCGGTGAAGCTTTCTTT. Translated, it gives CASSLQTAGEAFF.

The chain recombines TRBV5-1 with TRBJ1-1; D ambiguous. Trimming removed 3 bases from V and 0 bases from J, with 15 bases in between. CDR3 length: 16 amino acids. Germline lookup yields CDR1 SGHRS and CDR2 YFSETQ. The CDR3 DNA follows: TGCGCCAGCAGCTCGACGCCGACGGGTATGAACACTGAAGCTTTCTTT. It codes for CASSSTPTGMNTEAFF.

This rearrangement joins TRBV20-1 to TRBJ1-6; 9 positions agree with TRBD1. CDR3 length equals 16 residues. Germline V CDR1 and CDR2: DFQATT, SNEGSKA (reference sequence). V shed 3 bases and J 0 bases; nucleotides not matched to a gene: 3. The chain's CDR3 is CSASGTGSSYNSPLHF. CDR3 coding DNA: TGCAGTGCTAGTGGGACAGGGAGCTCCTATAATTCACCCCTCCACTTT.

The chain couples TRBV5-3 to TRBJ1-5; 9 nucleotides align to TRBD1. TRBV5-3 carries the ORF label, with uncertain function. This CDR3 comprises 17 residues. V shed 0 bases, J shed 9 bases, and the junction held 13 bases outside the gene matches. For the CDR3, the DNA is TGTGCCAGAAGCTTGGCACAGGGGGCGAATAGTAGTGGGCCCCAGCATTTT. Translation: CARSLAQGANSSGPQHF.

There are a few counts of this clone. The J gene is TRBJ2-5, the V gene TRBV18, with 11 bases that match TRBD2. CDR1 and CDR2 (germline): KGHSH, LQKENI. This CDR3 has 15 residues. Unmatched junction bases numbered 3, after V lost 3 bases and J lost 3 bases. The CDR3 DNA is TGTGCCAGCTCACCGTCTAGCGGGGGGAAAGAGACCCAGTACTTC. Translating it yields CASSPSSGGKETQYF.

This clone was observed a few times. Other nucleotide sequences in the sample specify the same CDR3. This chain joins TRBV30 and TRBJ1-5; no clear D gene. CDR3 size: 13 residues. Germline lookup yields CDR1 GTSNPN and CDR2 SVGIG (reference sequence). The V end was cut by 0 bases, the J end by 2 bases, with 5 bases between. This chain's CDR3 is CAWSVGGNQPQHF. In DNA, the CDR3 is TGTGCCTGGAGTGTAGGAGGCAATCAGCCCCAGCATTTT.

This clone occurred once. The chain couples TRBV9 to TRBJ2-1; possible D gene TRBD2, 5 bases. The germline V gene has CDR1 SGDLS and CDR2 YYNGEE. This CDR3 contains 13 residues. The V end lost 7 bases, the J end lost 4 bases, and 12 bases lay between the germline ends. In DNA form, the CDR3 reads TGTGCCAGCGGACTTTTGGATTACAATGAGCAGTTCTTC. Translation: CASGLLDYNEQFF.

Of note for this clone: One end of the junction fails to match germline, which may point to a read error. This chain joins TRBV7-7 and TRBJ2-2; the D is unclear. The CDR3 length is 13 residues. In germline, CDR1 is SSHAT, CDR2 FNYEAQ (reference sequence). CDR3 in DNA: TGTGCTAGCAGCTTCTCCGGCACCGGGGAGCTGTTTTTT. It codes for CASSFSGTGELFF.